A selection of T cell receptor beta chains follows, all from one sample in a study of blood T cell repertoires in COVID-19. Repertoires were generated with immunoSEQ multiplex PCR, while TCRdb's copy carries only in-frame clones and drops some. The sample holds 67,000 or so clones, roughly 83% seen once. The sample was peripheral blood. The origin of the receptors is a man between 65 and 85 years old with acute or convalescent COVID-19. Each CDR3 is given with its conserved first and last residue. Each record gives: V gene, clone size, J gene, CDR3 length, D gene, CDR3 protein. D genes are given only for firm matches. Not all rows give a size; the values are once, few, many and, for expanded clones, a class.

V: TRBV28; size: -; J: TRBJ1-4; length: 18; D: TRBD1; CDR3: CASSRDRARHKGNEKLFF
V: TRBV15; size: -; J: TRBJ2-1; length: 16; D: TRBD1; CDR3: CATSRAPGQGSHEQFF
V: TRBV28; size: -; J: TRBJ2-3; length: 13; D: -; CDR3: CASSPTGRDTQYF
V: TRBV27; size: many; J: TRBJ2-2; length: 13; D: -; CDR3: CASSGAGGAELFF
V: TRBV5-1; size: -; J: TRBJ2-1; length: 15; D: TRBD1; CDR3: CASSSGTGDYNEQFF
V: TRBV6-5; size: -; J: TRBJ2-1; length: 14; D: -; CDR3: CASSYSTSGYEQFF
V: TRBV10-3; size: -; J: TRBJ2-7; length: 16; D: -; CDR3: CAISESGWMGDYEQYF
V: TRBV2; size: -; J: TRBJ2-3; length: 10; D: -; CDR3: CASGGDTQYF
V: TRBV4-3; size: -; J: TRBJ2-2; length: 16; D: TRBD2; CDR3: CASSRRGTSGTGELFF
V: TRBV19; size: -; J: TRBJ2-7; length: 15; D: TRBD2; CDR3: CASPGLAGEVYEQYF
V: TRBV30; size: few; J: TRBJ1-2; length: 14; D: TRBD1; CDR3: CAWSVGQGAHGYTF
V: TRBV29-1; size: -; J: TRBJ2-7; length: 12; D: -; CDR3: CSVASADYEQYF
V: TRBV7-2; size: once; J: TRBJ2-7; length: 14; D: TRBD2; CDR3: CTSAGTSVPYEQYF
V: TRBV11-2; size: -; J: TRBJ2-1; length: 19; D: TRBD1; CDR3: CASSSLAGGVSFPYNEQFF
V: TRBV7-9; size: -; J: TRBJ2-7; length: 13; D: -; CDR3: CASSLAGAYEQYF
V: TRBV6-6; size: -; J: TRBJ1-3; length: 16; D: -; CDR3: CASSYLGRASGNTIYF
V: TRBV29-1; size: -; J: TRBJ2-7; length: 11; D: -; CDR3: CSVAQNYEQYF
V: TRBV29-1; size: -; J: TRBJ1-1; length: 13; D: -; CDR3: CSVDGWASREAFF
V: TRBV4-1; size: -; J: TRBJ2-7; length: 14; D: TRBD1; CDR3: CASSHGQGAREQYF
V: TRBV4-2; size: -; J: TRBJ1-1; length: 14; D: TRBD1; CDR3: CASSHPDRVTEAFF
V: TRBV13; size: -; J: TRBJ2-5; length: 13; D: -; CDR3: CASSFRVERTQYF
V: TRBV5-5; size: -; J: TRBJ2-7; length: 16; D: TRBD1; CDR3: CASSLAGTGISYEQYF
V: TRBV29-1; size: once; J: TRBJ1-1; length: 13; D: -; CDR3: CSARVETNTEAFF
V: TRBV2; size: -; J: TRBJ2-1; length: 13; D: -; CDR3: CAARSFEGDEQFF
V: TRBV18; size: -; J: TRBJ1-2; length: 15; D: TRBD1; CDR3: CASSGTGAGNYGYTF
V: TRBV7-3; size: -; J: TRBJ1-1; length: 14; D: TRBD1; CDR3: CASSSGQGNTEAFF
V: TRBV4-2; size: -; J: TRBJ2-1; length: 13; D: -; CDR3: CASSQDEWNEQFF
V: TRBV6-2/TRBV6-3; size: -; J: TRBJ1-1; length: 15; D: -; CDR3: CASSYSSRANTEAFF
V: TRBV19; size: -; J: TRBJ1-1; length: 13; D: -; CDR3: CASRGSRGTEAFF
V: TRBV4-3; size: -; J: TRBJ1-2; length: 18; D: -; CDR3: CASSQDVGDNYLSMGYTF
V: TRBV7-3; size: once; J: TRBJ2-2; length: 15; D: TRBD2; CDR3: CASSLAGGNTGELFF
V: TRBV29-1; size: -; J: TRBJ2-1; length: 12; D: -; CDR3: CSAGVPPDEQFF
V: TRBV6-6; size: once; J: TRBJ2-3; length: 18; D: TRBD2; CDR3: CASSPAGTSGRGTDTQYF
V: TRBV7-3; size: -; J: TRBJ1-1; length: 14; D: -; CDR3: CASSKDIQNTEAFF
V: TRBV9; size: -; J: TRBJ2-1; length: 17; D: TRBD2; CDR3: CASSVRGLAGVFNEQFF
V: TRBV6-5; size: few; J: TRBJ1-3; length: 13; D: -; CDR3: CASKDMGTNTIYF
V: TRBV5-1; size: -; J: TRBJ1-1; length: 13; D: TRBD1; CDR3: CASQTGVNTEAFF
V: TRBV5-1; size: -; J: TRBJ1-2; length: 16; D: TRBD1; CDR3: CASSVSTGTGGYGYTF
V: TRBV5-4; size: -; J: TRBJ1-2; length: 16; D: -; CDR3: CASGTGGSSANYGYTF
V: TRBV3-1/TRBV3-2; size: few; J: TRBJ2-7; length: 16; D: TRBD2; CDR3: CASSPGLAGETYEQYF
V: TRBV7-9; size: -; J: TRBJ1-2; length: 14; D: -; CDR3: CASSFGEANYGYTF
V: TRBV30; size: -; J: TRBJ1-4; length: 15; D: -; CDR3: CAWSKGESAYEKLFF
V: TRBV6-6; size: -; J: TRBJ2-3; length: 15; D: TRBD1; CDR3: CASGSGTGRTDTQYF
V: TRBV4-1; size: -; J: TRBJ1-3; length: 15; D: TRBD1; CDR3: CASSESPGQGYTIYF
V: TRBV7-3; size: -; J: TRBJ2-2; length: 15; D: -; CDR3: CASSLDSGYTGELFF
V: TRBV3-1/TRBV3-2; size: once; J: TRBJ2-5; length: 12; D: -; CDR3: CASSPQQETQYF
V: TRBV3-1/TRBV3-2; size: -; J: TRBJ1-6; length: 15; D: TRBD1; CDR3: CASSLAGQGDSPLHF
V: TRBV7-2; size: -; J: TRBJ2-5; length: 14; D: TRBD2; CDR3: CASSLSGRRETQYF
V: TRBV29-1; size: -; J: TRBJ2-3; length: 16; D: -; CDR3: CSVDALVSGLTDTQYF
V: TRBV5-1; size: -; J: TRBJ2-7; length: 13; D: -; CDR3: CASSFGSSYEQYF
V: TRBV7-9; size: -; J: TRBJ2-7; length: 15; D: TRBD1; CDR3: CASSLAGQGFHEQYF
V: TRBV3-1/TRBV3-2; size: -; J: TRBJ2-5; length: 15; D: TRBD1; CDR3: CASSQDGTVGETQYF
V: TRBV5-4; size: -; J: TRBJ1-1; length: 14; D: -; CDR3: CASSWGGMNTEAFF
V: TRBV20-1; size: -; J: TRBJ2-1; length: 12; D: -; CDR3: CSASLAANEQFF
V: TRBV3-1/TRBV3-2; size: -; J: TRBJ2-3; length: 12; D: -; CDR3: CASSPQADTQYF
V: TRBV7-9; size: -; J: TRBJ2-5; length: 15; D: TRBD1; CDR3: CASSSTGVNTETQYF
V: TRBV4-2; size: -; J: TRBJ2-3; length: 14; D: -; CDR3: CASTRGSSTDTQYF
V: TRBV12-3/TRBV12-4; size: -; J: TRBJ1-6; length: 13; D: TRBD1; CDR3: CASRGDRTSPLHF